Below are 5 T cell receptor beta chains sequenced from a single sample in a study of blood T cells in healthy people across ages. A second PCR, run for roughly 7 to 11 cycles, used a sample-barcoded 5' primer plus a J-beta primer mix. TCRdb passed the 5' RACE reads through MiXCR, listing each CDR3 protein once. The sample lists more than 800,000 distinct CDR3 sequences, about 28% occurring once. Specimen: blood. The receptors here all came from a woman at least 80 years old in good health.

This clonotype was recorded a few times. The V and J genes are TRBV6-2 or TRBV6-3 and TRBJ1-1; D possibly corresponds to TRBD1 (5 bases). Germline V gene sequence: CDR1 MNHEY, CDR2 SVGEGT. V lost 5 bases and J 8 bases, leaving 12 bases between the germline ends. The CDR3 totals 12 residues. The CDR3 DNA reads as TGTGCCAGCAGTACCGGGACGTTAGAAGCTTTCTTT. As protein: CASSTGTLEAFF.

This clonotype was seen at least ten times. V is TRBV12-3 or TRBV12-4 and J is TRBJ2-5, with D tentatively TRBD1 (6 bases). CDR3 length: 13 amino acids. V shed 6 bases and J shed 5 bases, with 13 bases lying between them. The CDR3 is CASRDRGLETQYF. In DNA form, the CDR3 reads TGTGCCAGCAGGGACAGAGGCCTGGAGACCCAGTACTTC.

At least ten counts were recorded for this clonotype. V is TRBV11-2 and J is TRBJ2-5; a possible D gene is TRBD1 (6 bases). This CDR3 is 14 amino acids long. Germline CDR1 SGHAT, CDR2 FQNNGV. The germline V and J ends were trimmed by 5 bases and 5 bases, with 15 bases remaining between them. For the CDR3, the DNA is TGTGCCAGCAGCAAAAACAGGGTACAGGAGACCCAGTACTTC. Translating gives CASSKNRVQETQYF.

In regard to this clonotype: One end of the junction does not line up with germline, which may come from a read error. CDR3 protein: CASSADGYSNQPRHF. The DNA for the CDR3 is TGTGCCAGCAGTGCGGACGGTTATAGCAATCAGCCCCGGCATTTT. The V call is TRBV9, the J call TRBJ1-5; D gene uncertain. This CDR3 comprises 15 residues. Germline V lookup: CDR1 SGDLS, CDR2 YYNGEE.

This clonotype has ten or more counts. The rearrangement uses TRBV7-9 and TRBJ2-6; D may be TRBD1 (6 bases). The V gene's germline CDR1 is SEHNR and CDR2 FQNEAQ (reference sequence). This CDR3 is 14 amino acids long. V lost 7 bases and J lost 3, with 10 bases in between. The CDR3 loop is CASKTGLGANVLTF. CDR3 DNA sequence: TGTGCCAGCAAAACAGGGCTTGGGGCCAACGTCCTGACTTTC.